These 23 T cell receptor beta chains were sequenced from one sample in a study of PD-1 blockade in classical Hodgkin lymphoma. TCRdb keeps only in-frame clones here, not all; method: immunoSEQ multiplex PCR. This sample has fewer than 20,000 clones, with about 90% found just once. Sample time point: newly diagnosed, previously untreated cHL patient sample. Researchers used magnetic negative selection to pull out pure CD4+ T cells from thawed PBMCs. Sequenced material: CD4+ T cells from blood. The source of these receptors is a human donor with classical Hodgkin lymphoma.

This chain uses TRBV6-5 with TRBJ2-7; TRBD2 agrees at 13 bases. V trimming: 10 bases; J trimming: 3 bases; junction bases outside the gene matches: 6. Germline V gene sequence: CDR1 MNHEY, CDR2 SVGAGI. The CDR3 loop spans 14 amino acids. CDR3 coding DNA: TGTGCCACCCAAGGACTAGCGGGAGTCTACGAGCAGTACTTC. Amino acid sequence: CATQGLAGVYEQYF.

This clone appeared a single time. The chain carries TRBV19 and TRBJ1-5; 7 nucleotides align to TRBD1. Trimming cost V 6 bases and J 7 bases; bases outside gene matches: 9. The CDR3 extends over 14 amino acids. The V gene's germline CDR1 is LNHDA and CDR2 SQIVND (reference sequence). The CDR3, as DNA: TGTGCCAGTAGCGCTACAGGGGAGTACCAGCCCCAGCATTTT. Translation: CASSATGEYQPQHF.

The rearrangement joins TRBV19 to TRBJ2-1; tentative D call: TRBD2 (6 bases). Germline CDR1 reads LNHDA; CDR2 reads SQIVND (reference sequence). Trimming left V 3 bases short and J 6 bases short, with 15 bases between. The CDR3 length is 15 residues. CDR3 in DNA: TGTGCCAGTAGTATTAGGGAGGACATCGCCAATGAGCAGTTCTTC. This translates into CASSIREDIANEQFF.

This rearrangement joins TRBV5-8 to TRBJ1-1; no reliable D call. The length of the CDR3 is 15 residues. Trimming left V 1 base short and J 1 base short, with 11 bases between. From germline, CDR1 is SGHTS and CDR2 YDEGEE. Written as DNA, the CDR3 is TGTGCCAGCAGCTTGCCCCCTACCGCGAACACTGAAGCTTTCTTT. Its protein is CASSLPPTANTEAFF.

V gene TRBV30 combines with J gene TRBJ2-1; tentative D call: TRBD1 (6 bases). CDR3 length equals 15 residues. V was pared by 2 bases and J by 2 bases, with 13 bases between. Germline-derived CDR1 and CDR2 are GTSNPN and SVGIG (reference sequence). For the CDR3, the DNA is TGTGCCTGGAGTCGCGGACAGCAGACCTACAATGAGCAGTTCTTC. It codes for CAWSRGQQTYNEQFF.

This clone appeared a single time. The rearrangement links TRBV5-4 to TRBJ2-7, with D maybe TRBD2 (5 bases). V was pared by 2 bases and J by 0 bases, with 9 bases between. Germline V gives CDR1 SGHNT, CDR2 YYREEE (reference sequence). CDR3 length: 14 amino acids. The CDR3 nucleotides are TGTGCCAGCAGCTTTGAGGGAAACTCCTACGAGCAGTACTTC. It translates to CASSFEGNSYEQYF.

The genes are TRBV30 and TRBJ1-3, with D unresolved. Germline V gene lookup returns CDR1 GTSNPN and CDR2 SVGIG (reference sequence). Trimming stripped 5 bases from V and 7 bases from J, with 9 bases between. This CDR3 has 11 residues. The CDR3: CAWGRENTIYF. The CDR3 DNA reads as TGTGCCTGGGGGAGAGAGAACACCATATATTTT.

The CDR3 protein is CASAGAGWATEAFF. CDR3 coding DNA: TGTGCCAGCGCGGGGGCAGGGTGGGCCACTGAAGCTTTCTTT. This chain uses TRBV6-1 with TRBJ1-1; maybe TRBD1 (6 bases). In germline, CDR1 is MNHNS, CDR2 SASEGT. V lost 8 bases and J lost 4, with 17 bases in between. This CDR3 has 14 amino acids.

To note about this clone: Mismatch with germline at one junction end may stem from a read error. The sample has other DNA sequences that encode this CDR3 too. The rearrangement links TRBV11-2 to TRBJ1-1; D remains unclear. Germline lookup yields CDR1 SGHAT and CDR2 FQNNGV. This CDR3 contains 14 residues. This CDR3 reads CASSLEGKGTEAFF. The CDR3 DNA sequence: TGTGCCAGCAGCTTAGAGGGGAAGGGTACTGAAGCCTTCTTT.

The chain combines TRBV28 with TRBJ2-1; 7 bases match TRBD2. Unmatched junction bases numbered 15, after V lost 6 bases and J lost 7 bases. Germline CDR1 MDHEN, CDR2 SYDVKM. The CDR3 runs to 16 residues. CDR3 bases: TGTGCCAGCAGCGGTCCCGAGACTAGCTTCACAAATGAGCAGTTCTTC. As protein: CASSGPETSFTNEQFF.

The chain carries TRBV19 and TRBJ1-1, with a weak D call TRBD1 (6 bases). V lost 2 bases and J lost 0, with 13 bases in between. The CDR3 consists of 16 residues. Germline CDR1 LNHDA, CDR2 SQIVND (reference sequence). CDR3 nucleotide sequence: TGTGCCAGTAGTATAAGAGAGACAGGCTTGAACACTGAAGCTTTCTTT. This encodes CASSIRETGLNTEAFF.

The chain is built from TRBV7-9 and TRBJ2-7; D is perhaps TRBD2 (6 bases). The V end was cut by 5 bases, the J end by 4 bases, with 12 bases between. Germline V lookup: CDR1 SEHNR, CDR2 FQNEAQ (reference sequence). The CDR3 loop spans 13 amino acids. CDR3 coding DNA: TGTGCCAGCAGCACCCCGGGAGCGTACGAGCAGTACTTC. Amino acid sequence: CASSTPGAYEQYF.

The chain uses TRBV29-1 and TRBJ1-1, with D possibly being TRBD1 (5 bases). The CDR3 sequence is 14 residues long. Germline V gene sequence: CDR1 SQVTM, CDR2 ANQGSEA. Trimming left V 4 bases short and J 0 bases short, with 12 bases between. CDR3 sequence (DNA): TGCAGCGTTGCCCGGACACTGATGAACACTGAAGCTTTCTTT. As protein: CSVARTLMNTEAFF.

The chain uses TRBV27 and TRBJ2-1; TRBD2 aligns across 7 bases. V was pared by 8 bases and J by 8 bases, with 9 bases of the junction left unmatched. Germline CDR1 is MNHEY and CDR2 is SMNVEV (reference sequence). This CDR3 has 13 residues. The chain's CDR3 is CASGIAGVYEQFF. CDR3 DNA: TGTGCCAGCGGGATAGCGGGCGTCTATGAGCAGTTCTTC.

The rearrangement links TRBV19 to TRBJ1-2; 10 positions agree with TRBD1. The CDR3 sequence is 15 residues long. Losses at the gene ends were 4 bases for V and 1 base for J; bases not matched to a gene: 3. CDR1 is LNHDA, CDR2 SQIVND, per germline (reference sequence). CDR3 in DNA: TGTGCCAGTAGTACTCGGGACAGGGGTAACTATGGCTACACCTTC. As protein: CASSTRDRGNYGYTF.

Written as DNA, the CDR3 is TGTGCCAGCAGGGAGGCAGGGACGTACGAGCAGTACTTC. As protein: CASREAGTYEQYF. The chain carries TRBV25-1 and TRBJ2-7, with D perhaps matching TRBD1 or TRBD2 (5 bases each). CDR1 is MGHDK, CDR2 SYGVNS, per germline. Trimming left V 6 bases short and J 4 bases short, with 13 bases between. The CDR3 has 13 residues.

The rearrangement uses TRBV19 and TRBJ2-1, with TRBD1 as a possible D gene (6 bases). The germline gives CDR1 LNHDA, CDR2 SQIVND (reference sequence). The length of the CDR3 is 15 residues. V gave up 1 base and J gave up 3 bases, with 10 bases separating them. The DNA for the CDR3 is TGTGCCAGTAGTATAGGACAGGAATACTACAATGAGCAGTTCTTC. Translated, it gives CASSIGQEYYNEQFF.

On this clone: Germline and junction disagree at one end, which may indicate a read error. The chain couples TRBV6-1 to TRBJ1-2; 7 nucleotides line up with TRBD1. This CDR3 spans 14 amino acids. Germline CDR1 MNHNS, CDR2 SASEGT. CDR3 nucleotides: TGTGCCAGCACTAGACAGGGAGGTAACAATGGCTACACCTTC. Protein product: CASTRQGGNNGYTF.

This clone appeared a few times. The J gene is TRBJ2-5, the V gene TRBV5-6; D is perhaps TRBD1 (6 bases). Germline V gives CDR1 SGHDT, CDR2 YYEEEE. The CDR3 loop spans 15 amino acids. V was clipped by 0 bases and J by 2 bases, with 11 bases between them. Here the CDR3 DNA reads TGTGCCAGCAGCTTGGGTAGGGGGTGGCAAGAGACCCAGTACTTC. Translated: CASSLGRGWQETQYF.

V usage is TRBV19 and J usage is TRBJ1-4, with 8 bases lining up with TRBD1. This CDR3 has 14 amino acids. Germline CDR1 is LNHDA and CDR2 is SQIVND (reference sequence). Unmatched junction bases numbered 5, after V lost 7 bases and J lost 4 bases. The CDR3 here is CASTPDRGNEKLFF. CDR3 nucleotides: TGTGCCAGTACTCCCGACAGGGGTAATGAAAAACTGTTTTTT.

J is TRBJ2-3 and V is TRBV30; perhaps TRBD1 as D (6 bases). The CDR3 sequence is 14 residues long. CDR1 GTSNPN and CDR2 SVGIG come from the germline V gene (reference sequence). V was pared by 3 bases and J by 2 bases, with 12 bases between. CDR3 nucleotides: TGTGCCTGGAGCAGGGGCCTTTCCACAGATACGCAGTATTTT. It codes for CAWSRGLSTDTQYF.

The chain is built from TRBV4-2 and TRBJ2-3, with unresolved D. This CDR3 is 13 amino acids long. Germline CDR1 LGHNA, CDR2 YNFKEQ. V was pared by 1 base and J by 7 bases, with 9 bases between. In DNA form, the CDR3 reads TGTGCCAGCAGCCAAGGGAGAGAGCATACGCAGTATTTT. This encodes CASSQGREHTQYF.

The chain recombines TRBV4-1 with TRBJ2-1, with D possibly matching TRBD2 (6 bases). The V and J ends lost 2 bases and 9 bases respectively, with 8 bases between them. Germline V gives CDR1 MGHRA, CDR2 YSYEKL. The CDR3 runs 12 residues. Here the CDR3 DNA reads TGCGCCAGCAGCCAATTGGAGGGTGAGCAGTTCTTC. It encodes CASSQLEGEQFF.